This entry features one T cell receptor (beta chain) sequence. MiXCR was run by TCRdb on the 5' RACE reads, yielding one entry per CDR3 protein. The data contain 450,000 or so distinct CDR3 sequences, less than 20% of them singletons. CDR1 MGHDK and CDR2 SYGVNS come from the germline V gene. The CDR3 has 14 amino acids. V shed 1 base and J shed 1 base, with 7 bases lying between them. These data come from a study of identical twins. V and J are TRBV25-1 and TRBJ1-2; no clear D gene. This receptor was obtained from a man aged 50 to 59 in good health. The sequencing input was naive T cells sorted from blood. The CDR3 DNA is TGTGCCAGCAGTGAATTAAGGGTTAACTATGGCTACACCTTC. Protein: CASSELRVNYGYTF.